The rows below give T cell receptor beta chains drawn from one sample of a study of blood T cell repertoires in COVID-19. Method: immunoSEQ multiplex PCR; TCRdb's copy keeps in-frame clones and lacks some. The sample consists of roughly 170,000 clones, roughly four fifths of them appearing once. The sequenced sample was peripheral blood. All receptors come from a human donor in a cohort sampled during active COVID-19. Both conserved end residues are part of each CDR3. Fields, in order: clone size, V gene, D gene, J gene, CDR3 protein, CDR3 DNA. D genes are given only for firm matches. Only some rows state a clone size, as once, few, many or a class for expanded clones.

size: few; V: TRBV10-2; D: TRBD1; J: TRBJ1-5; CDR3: CASSEETGGGQPQHF; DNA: TGCGCCAGCAGTGAAGAGACAGGGGGAGGTCAGCCCCAGCATTTT
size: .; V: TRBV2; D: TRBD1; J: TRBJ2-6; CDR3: CASSSGTGGSGANVLTF; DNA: TGTGCCAGCAGCTCCGGGACAGGGGGCTCTGGGGCCAACGTCCTGACTTTC
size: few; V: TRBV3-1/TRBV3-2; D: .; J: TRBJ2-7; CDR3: CASSQEARSYEQYF; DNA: TGTGCCAGCAGCCAAGAGGCCCGATCCTACGAGCAGTACTTC
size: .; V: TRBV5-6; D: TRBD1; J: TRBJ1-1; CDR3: CASINLGQGWVNTEAFF; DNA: TGTGCCAGCATCAATTTGGGACAGGGGTGGGTAAACACTGAAGCTTTCTTT
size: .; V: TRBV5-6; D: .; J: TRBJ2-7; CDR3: CASSWGPGEQYF; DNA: TGTGCCAGCAGCTGGGGGCCGGGCGAGCAGTACTTC
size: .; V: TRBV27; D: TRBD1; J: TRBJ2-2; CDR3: CASSLGQGSTGELFF; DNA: TGTGCCAGCAGTTTGGGACAGGGGTCAACCGGGGAGCTGTTTTTT
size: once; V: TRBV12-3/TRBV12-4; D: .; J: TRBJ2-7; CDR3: CASRQDGAYEQYF; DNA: TGTGCCAGCAGACAGGACGGCGCCTACGAGCAGTACTTC
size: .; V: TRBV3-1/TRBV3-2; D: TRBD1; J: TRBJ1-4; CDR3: CASSQGQGVTNEKLFF; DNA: TGTGCCAGCAGCCAAGGACAGGGGGTCACTAATGAAAAACTGTTTTTT
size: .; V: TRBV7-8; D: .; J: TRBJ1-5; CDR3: CASSLGVDQPQHF; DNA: TGTGCCAGCAGCTTAGGAGTGGATCAGCCCCAGCATTTT
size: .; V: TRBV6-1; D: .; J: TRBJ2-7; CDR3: CASSEALWYEQYF; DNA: TGTGCCAGCAGTGAAGCACTTTGGTACGAGCAGTACTTC
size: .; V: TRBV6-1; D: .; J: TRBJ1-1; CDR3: CASSEQQLSGEAFF; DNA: TGTGCCAGCAGTGAACAACAGCTGTCTGGTGAAGCTTTCTTT
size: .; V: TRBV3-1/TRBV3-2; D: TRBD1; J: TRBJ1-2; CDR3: CASSPDPDRVLLGGYGYTF; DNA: TGTGCCAGCAGCCCAGACCCGGACAGGGTCCTCCTAGGTGGCTATGGCTACACCTTC
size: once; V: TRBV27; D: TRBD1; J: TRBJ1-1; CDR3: CASSRQGNTEAFF; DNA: TGTGCCAGCAGCCGACAGGGGAACACTGAAGCTTTCTTT
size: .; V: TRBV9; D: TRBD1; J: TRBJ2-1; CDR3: CASSESGQAGDEQFF; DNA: TGTGCCAGCAGCGAGTCGGGACAGGCCGGCGATGAGCAGTTCTTC
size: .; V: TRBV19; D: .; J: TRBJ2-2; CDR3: CASSITGNTGELFF; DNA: TGTGCCAGTAGTATAACGGGGAACACCGGGGAGCTGTTTTTT
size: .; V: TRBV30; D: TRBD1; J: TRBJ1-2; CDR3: CAWRGQGFGYTF; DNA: TGTGCCTGGAGGGGACAGGGATTCGGCTACACCTTC